A single sample gave rise to the 23 T cell receptor beta chains below, sequenced in a study of cytomegalovirus exposure and HLA in healthy donors. With 60 Vbeta and 13 Jbeta primers, the PCR was carried out. The protocol was immunoSEQ multiplex PCR, while the TCRdb copy is restricted to in-frame clones and leaves out a portion. The data contain some 200,000 clones, about four fifths of them singletons. Sequencing was done on a sample of PBMCs. The receptors here all came from a boy aged 2 to 10 in good health and CMV-seronegative.

This sequence joins TRBV9 and TRBJ1-1; no reliable D call. The CDR3 totals 14 residues. The V end was cut by 0 bases, the J end by 4 bases, with 10 bases between. Germline V gene sequence: CDR1 SGDLS, CDR2 YYNGEE. CDR3 residues: CASSVGVASTEAFF. In DNA form, the CDR3 reads TGTGCCAGCAGCGTAGGGGTAGCTTCCACTGAAGCTTTCTTT.

This chain connects TRBV5-1 to TRBJ2-3; 10 bases map to TRBD2. The CDR3 totals 16 residues. With V trimmed by 0 bases and J by 2 bases, 3 bases remained unmatched. CDR1 is SGHRS, CDR2 YFSETQ, per germline. In DNA form, the CDR3 reads TGCGCCAGCAGCTTGGCCAGCGGGGGGGACACAGATACGCAGTATTTT. This gives the protein CASSLASGGDTDTQYF.

The genes are TRBV13 and TRBJ1-1, with 11 bases fitting TRBD1. This CDR3 contains 15 residues. Trimming at V came to 2 bases and at J to 7 bases, leaving 6 bases not matched to a gene. Germline V gives CDR1 PRHDT, CDR2 FYEKMQ (reference sequence). CDR3 sequence (DNA): TGTGCCAGCAGCTTACGGGACAGGGGGTCCAATGAAGCTTTCTTT. Translation: CASSLRDRGSNEAFF.

DNA for the CDR3: TGTGCCAGCAGCCGCCTACGACTAGCGGTTAGCACAGATACGCAGTATTTT. This translates into CASSRLRLAVSTDTQYF. The gene calls are TRBV7-8 and TRBJ2-3, with 9 bases aligning to TRBD2. The CDR3 runs 17 residues. Germline trimming cut 5 bases from V and 0 bases from J; bases unmatched to any gene: 9. CDR1 is SGHVS and CDR2 is FQNEAQ in the germline V gene. The whole variable domain, remainder taken from reference TRBV7-8 and TRBJ2-3, is GAGVSQSPRYKVAKRGQDVALRCDPISGHVSLFWYQQALGQGPEFLTYFQNEAQLDKSGLPSDRFFAERPEGSVSTLKIQRTQQEDSAVYLCASSRLRLAVSTDTQYFGPGTRLTVL.

The rearrangement uses TRBV11-1 and TRBJ1-1, with D possibly being TRBD1 (6 bases). Trimming left V 7 bases short and J 4 bases short, with 16 bases between. Germline lookup yields CDR1 SGHAT and CDR2 FQDESV (reference sequence). This CDR3 is built from 14 residues. The CDR3 DNA reads as TGTGCCAGCAACTCAAACAGGGATGGCACTGAAGCTTTCTTT. This codes for CASNSNRDGTEAFF.

V gene TRBV4-3 combines with J gene TRBJ1-2, with D perhaps TRBD1 (6 bases). Deletions cut 0 bases from V and 4 bases from J, with 12 bases between. This CDR3 comprises 15 residues. Germline V lookup: CDR1 LGHNA, CDR2 YSLEER. The CDR3 protein is CASSQDWDMAYGYTF. The DNA for the CDR3 is TGCGCCAGCAGCCAAGACTGGGACATGGCCTATGGCTACACCTTC.

The chain combines TRBV15 with TRBJ1-5; TRBD1 matches at 9 bases. The ends lost 4 bases at V and 6 bases at J; junction bases unmatched: 7. The germline CDR1 and CDR2 sequences are LNHNV and YYDKDF (reference sequence). This CDR3 has 15 residues. CDR3 sequence: CATSTWDRELQPQHF. The CDR3 DNA follows: TGTGCCACCAGCACATGGGACAGGGAACTTCAGCCCCAGCATTTT.

This clone was observed a handful of times. The chain employs TRBV7-2 and TRBJ1-2; 7 bases fit TRBD1. Germline V CDR1 and CDR2: SGHTA, FQGNSA. Trimming removed 0 bases from V and 4 bases from J; junction bases left unmatched: 11. This CDR3 has 17 residues. CDR3 in DNA: TGTGCCAGCAGCTTAGCGCCTTCCCTCCGGGACAGCTATGGCTACACCTTC. Its translation: CASSLAPSLRDSYGYTF.

This clone was seen a single time. V is TRBV5-7 and J is TRBJ1-2, with 7 bases that match TRBD1. TRBV5-7 is flagged as an ORF with uncertain function. CDR3 length: 16 residues. V was clipped by 2 bases and J by 4 bases; unmatched bases: 11. The CDR3 sequence: CASSFVRGQAGYGYTF. CDR3 in DNA: TGTGCCAGCAGCTTCGTGAGGGGGCAGGCGGGCTATGGCTACACCTTC.

The chain uses TRBV13 and TRBJ2-7; 11 bases align to TRBD2. The CDR3 runs to 14 residues. Germline CDR1 reads PRHDT; CDR2 reads FYEKMQ (reference sequence). V lost 3 bases and J lost 2; bases outside the gene matches: 0. DNA for the CDR3: TGTGCCAGCAGCTTTAGCGGGGGGGCCTACGAGCAGTACTTC. Translating gives CASSFSGGAYEQYF.

This clone was picked up one time. This chain links TRBV7-9 with TRBJ2-7, with 11 bases aligning to TRBD2. V trimming: 5 bases; J trimming: 0 bases; junction bases outside the gene matches: 3. The CDR3 length is 15 residues. CDR1 and CDR2 from the germline V gene are SEHNR and FQNEAQ (reference sequence). The CDR3 is CASSRGLAASYEQYF. Written as DNA, the CDR3 is TGTGCCAGCAGCCGGGGACTAGCGGCCTCCTACGAGCAGTACTTC. Looking up the rest from reference TRBV7-9 and TRBJ2-7 gives the full variable domain: DTGVSQNPRHKITKRGQNVTFRCDPISEHNRLYWYRQTLGQGPEFLTYFQNEAQLEKSRLLSDRFSAERPKGSFSTLEIQRTEQGDSAMYLCASSRGLAASYEQYFGPGTRLTVT.

The J gene is TRBJ2-3, the V gene TRBV11-2; D remains ambiguous. Looked up from germline, CDR1 is SGHAT and CDR2 is FQNNGV. The CDR3 loop spans 13 amino acids. V lost 0 bases and J lost 5, with 6 bases in between. The CDR3 loop is CASSLDRLDTQYF. The CDR3 bases are TGTGCCAGCAGCTTAGATCGGTTAGATACGCAGTATTTT.

The chain is built from TRBV7-8 and TRBJ2-1, with D unclear. Germline lookup yields CDR1 SGHVS and CDR2 FQNEAQ. V shed 4 bases and J shed 3 bases, with 13 bases lying between them. The CDR3 extends over 15 amino acids. CDR3 sequence: CASSSRGPYYNEQFF. The CDR3 DNA is TGTGCCAGCAGCTCCAGAGGCCCATACTACAATGAGCAGTTCTTC.

The J gene is TRBJ2-5, the V gene TRBV5-1; D is perhaps TRBD1 (6 bases). The germline CDR1 and CDR2 sequences are SGHRS and YFSETQ. The V end was cut by 1 base, the J end by 4 bases, with 11 bases between. This CDR3 is built from 14 residues. This CDR3 reads CASSLTGQGETQYF. The CDR3 DNA follows: TGCGCCAGCAGCTTGACGGGACAAGGAGAGACCCAGTACTTC.

CDR3 sequence (DNA): TGTGCCAGCAGCCCGGCGGCAGACACCGGGGAGCTGTTTTTT. It is translated as CASSPAADTGELFF. V gene TRBV11-2 combines with J gene TRBJ2-2; D gene unclear. V was pared by 5 bases and J by 3 bases, with 10 bases between. CDR3 length equals 14 residues. The germline V gene has CDR1 SGHAT and CDR2 FQNNGV.

This chain links TRBV6-5 with TRBJ1-2; D uncertain. Germline CDR1 is MNHEY and CDR2 is SVGAGI. The V end lost 8 bases, the J end lost 4 bases, and 20 bases lay between the germline ends. The CDR3 spans 15 residues. The CDR3 protein is CASCFFRGEFYGYTF. In DNA, the CDR3 is TGTGCCAGCTGCTTTTTCCGTGGAGAATTCTATGGCTACACCTTC.

V and J are TRBV5-4 and TRBJ1-2; TRBD1 matches at 10 bases. Per germline, CDR1 SGHNT and CDR2 YYREEE (reference sequence). V gave up 4 bases and J gave up 6 bases; unmatched junction bases: 3. This CDR3 region has 13 residues. This chain's CDR3 is CASSRGQGNGYTF. The CDR3 nucleotides read TGTGCCAGCAGCCGGGGACAGGGGAATGGCTACACCTTC.

V and J are TRBV30 and TRBJ1-1, with TRBD1 matching over 8 bases. V trimming: 8 bases; J trimming: 3 bases; junction bases outside the gene matches: 11. The germline V gene encodes CDR1 GTSNPN and CDR2 SVGIG (reference sequence). CDR3 length: 14 residues. CDR3 sequence: CATGRGRRDTEAFF. The CDR3 nucleotides are TGTGCCACAGGCAGGGGGCGTCGGGACACTGAAGCTTTCTTT.

This chain joins TRBV11-3 and TRBJ1-1; the D is unclear. Deletions cut 0 bases from V and 3 bases from J, with 5 bases between. Per germline, CDR1 SGHNT and CDR2 YENEEA. The CDR3 length is 13 residues. The CDR3 protein is CASSLDGDTEAFF. For the CDR3, the DNA is TGTGCCAGCAGCTTAGACGGGGACACTGAAGCTTTCTTT. The complete variable domain, with remaining parts taken from reference TRBV11-3 and TRBJ1-1, reads EAGVVQSPRYKIIEKKQPVAFWCNPISGHNTLYWYLQNLGQGPELLIRYENEEAVDDSQLPKDRFSAERLKGVDSTLKIQPAELGDSAVYLCASSLDGDTEAFFGQGTRLTVV.

V gene TRBV2 combines with J gene TRBJ1-5; 7 positions agree with TRBD1. The CDR3 runs to 14 residues. Germline V gene lookup returns CDR1 SNHLY and CDR2 FYNNEI. The junction had 5 bases not matched to a gene; V was cut back by 6 bases and J by 3 bases. The CDR3 sequence: CASRQTGSNQPQHF. CDR3 bases: TGTGCCAGCAGACAGACAGGGTCCAATCAGCCCCAGCATTTT.

This chain links TRBV7-2 with TRBJ1-1; unclear D gene. The CDR3 loop spans 16 amino acids. Germline-derived CDR1 and CDR2 are SGHTA and FQGNSA. The V end was cut by 5 bases, the J end by 0 bases, with 16 bases between. CDR3 amino acids: CASSPTAGYLNTEAFF. CDR3 nucleotide sequence: TGTGCCAGCAGCCCAACAGCAGGATATCTGAACACTGAAGCTTTCTTT.

This rearrangement joins TRBV6-1 to TRBJ2-3, with 10 positions matching TRBD2. Trimming cost V 2 bases and J 7 bases; bases outside gene matches: 9. The CDR3 has 16 amino acids. The germline CDR1 and CDR2 sequences are MNHNS and SASEGT. As DNA, the CDR3 is TGTGCCAGCAGTGAAATGGAGCGGGGGGGCGGGAATACGCAGTATTTT. This encodes CASSEMERGGGNTQYF.

This clone was detected a few times. V usage is TRBV11-3 and J usage is TRBJ1-5, with 7 bases lining up with TRBD1. With V trimmed by 5 bases and J by 4 bases, 17 bases remained unmatched. The length of the CDR3 is 18 residues. Germline V gene sequence: CDR1 SGHNT, CDR2 YENEEA. CDR3 in DNA: TGTGCCAGCAGCACCCTCGTGGCAGGGGGTGGTAAAAATCAGCCCCAGCATTTT. Its translation: CASSTLVAGGGKNQPQHF.